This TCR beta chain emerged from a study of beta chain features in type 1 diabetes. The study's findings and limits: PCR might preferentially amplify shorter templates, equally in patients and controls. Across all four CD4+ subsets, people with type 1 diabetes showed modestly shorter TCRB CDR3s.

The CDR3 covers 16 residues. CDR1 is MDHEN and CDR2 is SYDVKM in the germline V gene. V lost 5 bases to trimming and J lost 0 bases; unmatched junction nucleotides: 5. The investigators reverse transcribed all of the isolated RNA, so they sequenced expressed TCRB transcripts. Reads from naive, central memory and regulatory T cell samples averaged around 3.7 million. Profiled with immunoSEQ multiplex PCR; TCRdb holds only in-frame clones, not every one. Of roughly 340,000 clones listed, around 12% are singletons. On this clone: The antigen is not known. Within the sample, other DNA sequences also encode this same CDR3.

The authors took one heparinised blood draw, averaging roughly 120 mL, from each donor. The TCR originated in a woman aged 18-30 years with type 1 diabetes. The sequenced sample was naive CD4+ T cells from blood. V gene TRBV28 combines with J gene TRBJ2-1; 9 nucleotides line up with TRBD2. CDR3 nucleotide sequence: TGTGCCAGCAGTCTCATGACTAGCGGCTCCTACAATGAGCAGTTCTTC. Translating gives CASSLMTSGSYNEQFF.